Each of the 3 T cell receptor beta chains below was sequenced from the same sample in a study of blood T cell repertoires in COVID-19. TCRdb's copy holds only in-frame clones and misses some; the assay was immunoSEQ multiplex PCR. The sample holds 150,000 to 200,000 clones, over 90% seen once. Material: peripheral blood. Receptors originate from a woman aged 60-70 years with COVID-19, enrolled during active disease.

The CDR3 nucleotides read TGTGCCAGCAGCCGGGGACAGGGGGCTATTCAGCCCCAGCATTTT. Encoded protein: CASSRGQGAIQPQHF. The chain is built from TRBV16 and TRBJ1-5, with 12 bases identical to TRBD1. J was trimmed by 6 bases and V by 4 bases; bases with no gene match: 4. CDR3 size: 15 residues. Germline V CDR1 and CDR2: KGHSY, FQNENV.

This clone was recorded only once. The chain links TRBV11-3 to TRBJ1-1; D unresolved. The CDR3 is made up of 16 amino acids. With 1 base removed from V and 0 bases from J, the gap between germline ends came to 12 bases. CDR1 and CDR2 from the germline V gene are SGHNT and YENEEA. Written as DNA, the CDR3 is TGTGCCAGCAGCTTAGGTGTGGGCAGCATGAACACTGAAGCTTTCTTT. The encoded protein is CASSLGVGSMNTEAFF.

The rearrangement joins TRBV6-6 to TRBJ1-2; TRBD1 matches at 8 bases. CDR1 is MNHNY and CDR2 is SVGAGI in the germline V gene (reference sequence). There are 12 residues in the CDR3. The CDR3 region is CGAGGLSYGYTF. Here the CDR3 DNA reads TGTGGAGCAGGGGGCCTCTCCTATGGCTACACCTTC.